This T cell receptor beta chain stems from a study of vaccination and CD4 T cells after COVID-19. Study summary: Subjects got two shots of BNT162b2 or mRNA-1273 vaccine. Median time from second vaccine dose to sampling was about 70 days (14 to 241).

This CDR3 contains 15 residues. The germline CDR1 and CDR2 sequences are SEHNR and FQNEAQ (reference sequence). Regarding treatment: roughly 11-day PBMC culture with coronavirus spike peptide pools or control peptides (ViraFEST assay). Study outcomes and limitations: A nonsignificant median increase from about 20 to 38 SARS-CoV-2-reactive clonotypes was observed.

In regard to this clonotype: No antigen is known for it. One end of the junction is discordant with germline, which a read error may explain.

Oncomine TCR Beta short-read sequencing was applied to DNA from cultured CD4+ T cells. Investigators isolated genomic DNA from cultured CD4+ T cells. Each CDR3 protein is one row after TCRdb ran MiXCR on the PCR reads. This sample has about 10,000 distinct CDR3 sequences, with over 25% found just once. The rearrangement joins TRBV7-9 to TRBJ2-7, with TRBD2 identical over 13 bases. This TCR was recovered from a human donor who had recovered from COVID-19. The sample was CD4+ T cells from blood, cultured in vitro, taken after SARS-CoV-2 vaccination. CDR3 DNA sequence: TGTTCCAGCAGACTCGGGACTAGCGGGACCTACGAGCAGTACTTC. The encoded protein is CSSRLGTSGTYEQYF.